This T cell receptor beta chain is drawn from a study of T-cell reconstitution after alpha-beta-depleted transplantation in children. Trimming pared 2 bases from V and 11 bases from J, leaving 15 bases between. There are 12 residues in the CDR3. The V gene's germline CDR1 is SQVTM and CDR2 ANQGSEA. In its sample, this clonotype was seen many times. A library of TCRbeta sequences, prepared with unique molecular identifiers, was generated. TCRdb itself ran the PCR reads through MiXCR, one entry per CDR3 protein. The data show about 460,000 distinct CDR3 sequences, with around 12% seen just once and roughly 5.4% held by the top ten.

The sample in question was PBMCs from the stem cell graft donor, obtained from the stem cell graft. This sequence originates from a human donor who donated a stem cell graft to a child with combined immunodeficiency. The chain carries TRBV29-1 and TRBJ1-1, with a possible D match to TRBD1 (6 bases). CDR3 in DNA: TGCAGCGTTGAAAAAAACAGGGAGAGGGCTTTCTTT. This translates into CSVEKNRERAFF.